The entry below gives a single T cell receptor (beta chain) sequence along with its context. Its cognate antigen is unknown. The source of the sample is a study of cytomegalovirus exposure and HLA in healthy donors. Germline CDR1 reads LNHDA; CDR2 reads SQIVND (reference sequence). There are 14 residues in the CDR3. With 5 bases clipped from V and 6 bases from J, the junction kept 9 bases outside the gene matches. The primer mix had 60 Vbeta and 13 Jbeta primers. Data came from immunoSEQ multiplex PCR; TCRdb stores just in-frame clones and leaves some out. This sample has about 190,000 clones; about four fifths occur once, and the top ten carry 1.7%. Study outcomes and limitations: A reported reduction in N-insertions relative to the approximately 640-donor mean was seen in an Asian-associated ancestry cluster in a later analysis. Some V segments, TRBV6-2 and TRBV6-3 among them, were indistinguishable and were therefore excluded.

Sequencing was carried out using PBMCs. The chain links TRBV19 to TRBJ1-2, with 7 bases identical to TRBD1. The sequence was collected from a man aged 35 to 55 in good health and CMV-seropositive. Here the CDR3 reads CASSLRDSLHGYTF. For the CDR3, the DNA is TGTGCCAGTAGTCTCCGGGACAGTCTACATGGCTACACCTTC.